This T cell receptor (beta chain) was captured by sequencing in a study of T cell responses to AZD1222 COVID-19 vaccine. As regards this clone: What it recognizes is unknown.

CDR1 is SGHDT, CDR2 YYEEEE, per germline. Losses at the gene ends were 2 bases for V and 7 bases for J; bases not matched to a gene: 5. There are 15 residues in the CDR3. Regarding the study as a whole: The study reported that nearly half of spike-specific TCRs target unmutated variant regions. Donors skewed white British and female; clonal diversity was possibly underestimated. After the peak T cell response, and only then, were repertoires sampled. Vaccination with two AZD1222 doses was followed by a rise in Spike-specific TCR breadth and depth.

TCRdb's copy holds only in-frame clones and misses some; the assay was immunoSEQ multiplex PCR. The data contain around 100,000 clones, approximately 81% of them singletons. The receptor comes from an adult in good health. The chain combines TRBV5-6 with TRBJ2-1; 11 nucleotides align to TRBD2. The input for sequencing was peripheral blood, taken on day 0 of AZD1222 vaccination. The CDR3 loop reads CASSFLAGGSNEQFF. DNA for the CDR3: TGTGCCAGCAGCTTTCTAGCGGGGGGCTCGAATGAGCAGTTCTTC.